The 29 T cell receptor beta chains below come from one sample, sequenced in a study of control samples from healthy donors and cancer patients (dated by TCRdb to 2018 to 2020). The library was produced with the immunoSEQ multiplex PCR assay. Here the immuneACCESS table is served through TCRdb, limited to in-frame sequences with V and J called. Missing clones are a known gap in these copies; in checked studies unresolved V genes cover under half, and the rest lacks a known reason. In all, the sample holds around 130,000 clones, and 89% of those were seen once. The top ten clones comprise 40% of the sample. What was sequenced was blood. These receptors were collected from a man between 45 and 60 years old in good health.

The V call is TRBV27, the J call TRBJ1-1; D is ambiguous. Germline CDR1 reads MNHEY; CDR2 reads SMNVEV (reference sequence). The CDR3 is 13 amino acids. V was pared by 6 bases and J by 4 bases, with 12 bases between. The CDR3 DNA reads as TGTGCCAGCAGCCTCGGACCGAGCACTGAAGCTTTCTTT. Amino acid sequence: CASSLGPSTEAFF.

CDR3 DNA: TGTGCCAGCAGTTTTGGACAGGGCTCTAACTATGGCTACACCTTC. Translated: CASSFGQGSNYGYTF. This chain links TRBV6-5 with TRBJ1-2; TRBD1 matches at 8 bases. Germline CDR1 and CDR2: MNHEY and SVGAGI. Trimming removed 4 bases from V and 0 bases from J; junction bases left unmatched: 4. The CDR3 spans 15 residues.

The chain is built from TRBV2 and TRBJ2-1; TRBD1 or TRBD2 may be the D gene (6 bases each). The germline V gene encodes CDR1 SNHLY and CDR2 FYNNEI. The CDR3 is 16 residues long. Trimming stripped 4 bases from V and 0 bases from J, with 13 bases between. CDR3 bases: TGTGCCAGCAGTGGGGGGCCGGGGGTCTCCTACAATGAGCAGTTCTTC. Its translation: CASSGGPGVSYNEQFF.

The J gene is TRBJ2-2, the V gene TRBV5-1; D is unclear. Trimming removed 1 base at V and 2 bases at J, with 12 bases between. Germline lookup yields CDR1 SGHRS and CDR2 YFSETQ. The CDR3 is 16 amino acids. CDR3 in amino acids: CASSLTATINTGELFF. In DNA form, the CDR3 reads TGCGCCAGCAGCTTGACAGCTACCATTAACACCGGGGAGCTGTTTTTT.

The chain carries TRBV2 and TRBJ1-2; D is possibly TRBD1 (5 bases). The germline V and J ends were trimmed by 1 base and 5 bases, with 14 bases remaining between them. Germline V gene data show CDR1 as SNHLY and CDR2 as FYNNEI. The CDR3 length is 15 residues. In DNA form, the CDR3 reads TGTGCCAGCAGTGAAGGCCCCCGGGACTTATATGGCTACACCTTC. Translated, it gives CASSEGPRDLYGYTF.

The V and J genes are TRBV19 and TRBJ1-1; D not resolved. V lost 5 bases to trimming and J lost 5 bases, with 12 bases between them. CDR1 and CDR2 (germline): LNHDA, SQIVND (reference sequence). The CDR3 loop spans 13 amino acids. The CDR3 region is CASSLEGWTEAFF. CDR3 bases: TGTGCCAGTAGTTTGGAGGGCTGGACTGAAGCTTTCTTT.

The rearrangement uses TRBV6-5 and TRBJ2-3, with D perhaps matching TRBD1 (7 bases). From germline, CDR1 is MNHEY and CDR2 SVGAGI. Trimming shortened V by 8 bases and J by 4 bases, and 13 bases separated the two germline ends. The CDR3 covers 13 residues. This chain's CDR3 is CASGQGGPDTQYF. Here the CDR3 DNA reads TGTGCCAGCGGTCAGGGGGGCCCAGATACGCAGTATTTT.

V and J are TRBV7-2 and TRBJ2-5, with 8 bases lining up with TRBD1. Germline V gene data show CDR1 as SGHTA and CDR2 as FQGNSA. The CDR3 has 14 residues. Losses at the gene ends were 5 bases for V and 2 bases for J; bases not matched to a gene: 4. CDR3 region: CASSQQGGQETQYF. In DNA, the CDR3 is TGTGCCAGCAGCCAACAGGGGGGTCAAGAGACCCAGTACTTC.

The chain recombines TRBV6-5 with TRBJ1-6; TRBD1 matches at 7 bases. The CDR3 is 16 residues long. The ends lost 3 bases at V and 10 bases at J; junction bases unmatched: 12. Germline V lookup: CDR1 MNHEY, CDR2 SVGAGI. The CDR3 loop reads CASSYDSGRGQSPLHF. The CDR3 DNA is TGTGCCAGCAGTTATGACTCGGGAAGGGGGCAATCACCCCTCCACTTT.

The V and J genes are TRBV11-2 and TRBJ2-7, with TRBD2 matching over 9 bases. The trim removed 6 bases at V and 0 bases at J, leaving 9 bases unmatched. The CDR3 has 16 residues. Germline V lookup: CDR1 SGHAT, CDR2 FQNNGV. In DNA form, the CDR3 reads TGTGCCAGCAGTTTTCCTAGCGGGGTTAGCTCCTACGAGCAGTACTTC. This sequence encodes CASSFPSGVSSYEQYF.

This chain uses TRBV29-1 with TRBJ1-1; D unclear. Looked up from germline, CDR1 is SQVTM and CDR2 is ANQGSEA. The CDR3 spans 13 residues. The V gene lost 0 bases and the J gene lost 1 base, with 6 bases spanning the gap. The CDR3 nucleotides read TGCAGCGTTGAAGAACGGTGGAACACTGAAGCTTTCTTT. Translated: CSVEERWNTEAFF.

The rearrangement links TRBV30 to TRBJ1-6, with D hard to call. Trimming shortened V by 1 base and J by 10 bases, and 17 bases separated the two germline ends. CDR3 length equals 15 residues. Germline-derived CDR1 and CDR2 are GTSNPN and SVGIG (reference sequence). For the CDR3, the DNA is TGTGCCTGGAGTGGCATTTCGGGAATAGGGTCACCCCTCCACTTT. Translation gives CAWSGISGIGSPLHF. Full variable domain (remainder filled in from reference TRBV30 and TRBJ1-6): SQTIHQWPATLVQPVGSPLSLECTVEGTSNPNLYWYRQAAGRGLQLLFYSVGIGQISSEVPQNLSASRPQDRQFILSSKKLLLSDSGFYLCAWSGISGIGSPLHFGNGTRLTVT.

The chain couples TRBV5-4 to TRBJ2-1; the match to TRBD1 covers 9 bases. Germline CDR1 is SGHNT and CDR2 is YYREEE (reference sequence). V lost 3 bases and J lost 7; bases outside the gene matches: 11. The CDR3 has 16 amino acids. The CDR3 DNA follows: TGTGCCAGCAGCTCCCCCGGGACAGGGAATAAAAATGAGCAGTTCTTC. As protein: CASSSPGTGNKNEQFF.

This chain joins TRBV6-1 and TRBJ2-2, with 7 bases matching TRBD1. This CDR3 region has 16 residues. V was pared by 4 bases and J by 0 bases, with 5 bases of the junction left unmatched. The V gene's germline CDR1 is MNHNS and CDR2 SASEGT. CDR3 sequence reads: CASSAQGPSNTGELFF. DNA for the CDR3: TGTGCCAGCAGTGCACAGGGGCCTTCGAACACCGGGGAGCTGTTTTTT.

This chain joins TRBV5-8 and TRBJ1-5; 8 bases agree with TRBD1. With V trimmed by 0 bases and J by 3 bases, 5 bases remained unmatched. Germline values: CDR1 SGHTS, CDR2 YDEGEE. The CDR3 spans 16 residues. The chain's CDR3 is CASSLGQGSFNQPQHF. The CDR3 nucleotides read TGTGCCAGCAGCTTGGGACAGGGGTCTTTCAATCAGCCCCAGCATTTT.

The V gene is TRBV3-1 (or the pseudogene TRBV3-2), the J gene TRBJ1-3; D ambiguous. Germline V CDR1 and CDR2: LGHDT, YNNKEL (reference sequence). Trimming removed 0 bases at V and 0 bases at J, with 6 bases between. This CDR3 is built from 15 residues. The CDR3 loop reads CASSQEYSSGNTIYF. The DNA of the CDR3 is TGTGCCAGCAGCCAAGAGTACAGCTCTGGAAACACCATATATTTT.

The J gene is TRBJ2-7, the V gene TRBV29-1; tentatively, D is TRBD2 (5 bases). Germline loops: CDR1 SQVTM, CDR2 ANQGSEA. CDR3 size: 13 residues. Deletions cut 4 bases from V and 3 bases from J, with 13 bases between. The CDR3 region is CSVGRGRNYEQYF. CDR3 nucleotide sequence: TGCAGCGTTGGTCGGGGTCGAAACTACGAGCAGTACTTC.

CDR3 sequence reads: CASILGIGGISTDTQYF. The DNA for the CDR3 is TGCGCCAGCATCCTGGGGATAGGCGGGATCTCGACGGATACGCAGTATTTT. The rearrangement links TRBV10-2 to TRBJ2-3, with a tentative D call TRBD2 (6 bases). The V gene's germline CDR1 is WSHSY and CDR2 SAAADI. Between the trimmed V and J ends, which lost 7 bases and 6 bases, there was a span of 26 bases. There are 17 residues in the CDR3.

The chain has TRBV6-4 and TRBJ2-7, with 12 bases matching TRBD1. CDR1 and CDR2 (germline): MRHNA, SNTAGT. CDR3 size: 17 residues. The J segment lost 5 bases and the V segment lost 6 bases, leaving 14 bases of the junction unmatched. Here the CDR3 reads CASREPGQGASGHEQYF. As DNA, the CDR3 is TGTGCCAGCAGGGAACCGGGACAGGGGGCCTCAGGCCACGAGCAGTACTTC.

The rearrangement joins TRBV14 to TRBJ2-5, with D tentatively TRBD1 (5 bases). Germline V gene data show CDR1 as SGHDN and CDR2 as FVKESK. V dropped 0 bases and J dropped 1 base, with 12 bases sitting between them. The CDR3 has 16 amino acids. The CDR3 reads CASSQEKGSFQETQYF. DNA for the CDR3: TGTGCCAGCAGCCAAGAGAAGGGGTCCTTCCAAGAGACCCAGTACTTC.

The chain uses TRBV6-7 and TRBJ2-7, with TRBD2 matching over 12 bases. TRBV6-7 is recorded as an ORF, its role being uncertain. The CDR3 sequence is 16 residues long. V lost 5 bases, J lost 6 bases, and 11 bases stayed unmatched. The CDR3 here is CASSPNPSGGGLEQYF. The CDR3 DNA reads TGTGCCAGCAGTCCTAATCCTAGCGGGGGGGGACTCGAGCAGTACTTC.

The V and J genes are TRBV5-1 and TRBJ1-3; D is undetermined. Germline loops: CDR1 SGHRS, CDR2 YFSETQ. The CDR3 is 16 residues long. Between the trimmed V and J ends, which lost 4 bases and 0 bases, there was a span of 14 bases. The CDR3 bases are TGCGCCAGCAGCCCTAGCCGGGGTTACTCTGGAAACACCATATATTTT. Its protein product is CASSPSRGYSGNTIYF.

The gene calls are TRBV27 and TRBJ1-5, with TRBD1 matching 9 bases. The CDR3 covers 15 residues. J was trimmed by 6 bases and V by 4 bases; bases with no gene match: 7. Germline-derived CDR1 and CDR2 are MNHEY and SMNVEV (reference sequence). The CDR3 DNA reads as TGTGCCAGCAGTTGGGACAGGGAGGCGGGTCAGCCCCAGCATTTT. Translating it yields CASSWDREAGQPQHF.

The chain couples TRBV5-6 to TRBJ1-6, with 7 bases matching TRBD1. Germline V lookup: CDR1 SGHDT, CDR2 YYEEEE. There are 16 residues in the CDR3. V trimming: 4 bases; J trimming: 10 bases; junction bases outside the gene matches: 14. The CDR3 protein is CASSTRDSGFESPLHF. In DNA form, the CDR3 reads TGTGCCAGCAGCACCAGGGACAGTGGATTTGAATCACCCCTCCACTTT.

This chain connects TRBV19 to TRBJ1-1; 8 bases match TRBD1. CDR1 is LNHDA and CDR2 is SQIVND in the germline V gene (reference sequence). The CDR3 loop spans 16 amino acids. V was pared by 4 bases and J by 5 bases, with 12 bases of the junction left unmatched. For the CDR3, the DNA is TGTGCCAGTAGTACTGGACAGGGAGAAGCTCCAACTGAAGCTTTCTTT. Translated: CASSTGQGEAPTEAFF.

The table lists this clone with a few counts. The CDR3 reads CASSPRQGNQPQHF. The CDR3, as DNA: TGTGCCAGCAGCCCGAGACAGGGGAATCAGCCCCAGCATTTT. The chain uses TRBV7-2 and TRBJ1-5; 8 bases fit TRBD1. The CDR3 extends over 14 amino acids. V trimming: 5 bases; J trimming: 4 bases; junction bases outside the gene matches: 4. Germline V CDR1 and CDR2: SGHTA, FQGNSA. Complete variable domain (other parts from reference TRBV7-2 and TRBJ1-5): GAGVSQSPSNKVTEKGKDVELRCDPISGHTALYWYRQSLGQGLEFLIYFQGNSAPDKSGLPSDRFSAERTGGSVSTLTIQRTQQEDSAVYLCASSPRQGNQPQHFGDGTRLSIL.

The DNA of the CDR3 is TGCGCCAGCAGCCCGCAGGGTTCGGAGACCCAGTACTTC. Its protein is CASSPQGSETQYF. The chain links TRBV5-1 to TRBJ2-5, with a tentative D call TRBD1 (5 bases). There are 13 residues in the CDR3. Germline assignment: CDR1 SGHRS and CDR2 YFSETQ. Trimming cost V 4 bases and J 5 bases, with 12 bases left between them.

The CDR3 sequence: CASSSDSGMDTQYF. The CDR3 DNA is TGCGCCAGCAGCTCGGACTCGGGGATGGATACGCAGTATTTT. The J gene is TRBJ2-3, the V gene TRBV5-1; tentatively, D is TRBD2 (5 bases). The germline gives CDR1 SGHRS, CDR2 YFSETQ. The CDR3 runs 14 residues. V was shortened by 3 bases and J by 6 bases, with 14 bases between the two germline ends. Filled out from reference TRBV5-1 and TRBJ2-3, the complete variable domain reads KAGVTQTPRYLIKTRGQQVTLSCSPISGHRSVSWYQQTPGQGLQFLFEYFSETQRNKGNFPGRFSGRQFSNSRSEMNVSTLELGDSALYLCASSSDSGMDTQYFGPGTRLTVL.

V is TRBV11-3 and J is TRBJ2-5; no firm D call. V was clipped by 1 base and J by 2 bases, with 11 bases between them. This CDR3 has 15 residues. Per the germline V gene, CDR1 is SGHNT and CDR2 is YENEEA. The CDR3 DNA is TGTGCCAGCAGCTTAGGGGCAAAACTTCAAGAGACCCAGTACTTC. This sequence encodes CASSLGAKLQETQYF.